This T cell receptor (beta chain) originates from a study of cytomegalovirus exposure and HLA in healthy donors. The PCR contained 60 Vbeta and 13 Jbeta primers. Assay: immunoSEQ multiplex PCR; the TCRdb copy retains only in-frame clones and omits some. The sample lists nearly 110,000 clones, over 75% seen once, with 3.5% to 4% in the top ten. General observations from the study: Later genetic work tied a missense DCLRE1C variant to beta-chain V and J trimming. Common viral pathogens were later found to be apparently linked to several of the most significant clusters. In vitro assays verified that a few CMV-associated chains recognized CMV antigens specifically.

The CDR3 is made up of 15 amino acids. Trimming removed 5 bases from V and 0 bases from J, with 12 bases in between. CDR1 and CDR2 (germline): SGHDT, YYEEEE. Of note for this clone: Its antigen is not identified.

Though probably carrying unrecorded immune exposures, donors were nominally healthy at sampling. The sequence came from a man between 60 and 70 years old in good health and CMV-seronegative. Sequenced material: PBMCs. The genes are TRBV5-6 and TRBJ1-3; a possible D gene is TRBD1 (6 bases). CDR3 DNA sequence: TGTGCCAGCAGGGTAACAGGGAACTCTGGAAACACCATATATTTT. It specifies CASRVTGNSGNTIYF.